The following is a TCR beta chain sequence with its context. The antigen is unknown. This entry is derived from a study of siplizumab effects on memory and regulatory T cells. Assay used: immunoSEQ multiplex PCR; TCRdb lists only in-frame clones, some missing. The sample includes more than 60,000 clones, 90% to 97% seen only once; the top ten take roughly 0.097%. Findings of the study overall: Significant reduction of alloreactive sequences traceable to unstimulated CD4+ memory cells was observed with siplizumab. Few alloreactive clones mapped to unstimulated subsets. Apparently key alloresponse contributors, naive T cells also seemed more diverse than memory cells.

The sequenced sample was naive CD8+ T cells sorted from blood. The clonotype comes from a human donor in good health.

The CDR3 is CASRVNRALTYEQYF. In DNA, the CDR3 is TGTGCCAGCAGGGTAAACAGGGCGCTCACCTACGAGCAGTACTTC. V and J are TRBV2 and TRBJ2-7, with a possible D match to TRBD1 (6 bases). Trimming took 6 bases from V and 2 from J, leaving 17 bases between them. This CDR3 contains 15 residues. Germline V CDR1 and CDR2: SNHLY, FYNNEI.